This TCR beta chain comes out of a study of blood T cells in healthy people across ages. Trimming stripped 4 bases from V and 0 bases from J, with 11 bases between. CDR1 SQVTM and CDR2 ANQGSEA come from the germline V gene. This CDR3 has 14 amino acids. Details on this clonotype: What it binds is not known.

Overall study findings and caveats: With naive T cell percentage, TCR beta diversity showed a strong correlation.

A J-beta primer mix and a sample-barcoded 5' primer were used in a second PCR of about 7 to 12 cycles. TCRdb re-called the 5' RACE reads through MiXCR, storing one row per CDR3 protein. The data show more than 1 million distinct CDR3 sequences, with 35% to 55% seen just once and approximately 20% held by the top ten. The clonotype was recovered from a woman in her sixties in good health. The sample taken for sequencing was blood. The J gene is TRBJ2-3, the V gene TRBV29-1; D is undetermined. DNA of the CDR3: TGCAGCGTTGTAATGGCCCCTAGCACAGATACGCAGTATTTT. Translating gives CSVVMAPSTDTQYF.